This entry lists 22 T cell receptor beta chains sequenced from one sample in a study of blood T cell repertoires in COVID-19. Repertoires were generated with immunoSEQ multiplex PCR, while TCRdb's copy carries only in-frame clones and drops some. In the table there are roughly 88,000 clones, 70% to 90% of which are singletons. The sequenced sample was peripheral blood. The receptors shown here come from a woman aged 60-75 years with COVID-19, enrolled during active disease.

The chain couples TRBV5-1 to TRBJ2-1, with 9 positions matching TRBD2. Trimming took 4 bases from V and 7 from J; bases not matched to a gene: 9. This CDR3 region has 15 residues. From germline, CDR1 is SGHRS and CDR2 YFSETQ. The DNA of the CDR3 is TGCGCCAGCAGCCAAGGGGGACTAGCCCTTAATGAGCAGTTCTTC. Encoded protein: CASSQGGLALNEQFF.

This chain uses TRBV4-1 with TRBJ2-2; a possible D gene is TRBD1 (5 bases). Germline lookup yields CDR1 MGHRA and CDR2 YSYEKL. This CDR3 contains 16 residues. V was pared by 5 bases and J by 1 base, with 14 bases between. CDR3 in DNA: TGCGCCAGCAGCGCCCAGGGAACCCTGAACACCGGGGAGCTGTTTTTT. As protein: CASSAQGTLNTGELFF.

This clone was recorded once. The chain recombines TRBV7-2 with TRBJ1-1; no firm D call. Germline lookup yields CDR1 SGHTA and CDR2 FQGNSA. The CDR3 has 12 amino acids. V was cut by 3 bases and J by 5 bases, with 7 bases left in between. This CDR3 reads CASSFFVTEAFF. The CDR3 coding sequence is TGTGCCAGCAGCTTCTTTGTTACTGAAGCTTTCTTT.

The chain combines TRBV7-8 with TRBJ2-1; 8 positions agree with TRBD1. Trimming cost V 5 bases and J 3 bases; bases outside gene matches: 9. Germline V gives CDR1 SGHVS, CDR2 FQNEAQ. This CDR3 comprises 16 residues. Written as DNA, the CDR3 is TGTGCCAGCAGCGGCCGGACAGGGAAAAACTACAATGAGCAGTTCTTC. It yields the protein CASSGRTGKNYNEQFF. Variable domain in full (rest from reference TRBV7-8 and TRBJ2-1): GAGVSQSPRYKVAKRGQDVALRCDPISGHVSLFWYQQALGQGPEFLTYFQNEAQLDKSGLPSDRFFAERPEGSVSTLKIQRTQQEDSAVYLCASSGRTGKNYNEQFFGPGTRLTVL.

CDR3 in amino acids: CASSLTELQHF. In DNA form, the CDR3 reads TGTGCCAGCAGTTTGACAGAGTTACAGCATTTT. V is TRBV12-3 or TRBV12-4 and J is TRBJ1-5; the D gene is possibly TRBD1 (5 bases). V was pared by 3 bases and J by 13 bases, with 10 bases between. This CDR3 contains 11 residues.

The chain has TRBV25-1 and TRBJ1-1; no firm D call. Trimming removed 6 bases from V and 1 base from J, with 9 bases in between. CDR1 MGHDK and CDR2 SYGVNS come from the germline V gene. The CDR3 is made up of 13 amino acids. CDR3 sequence: CASRTEKNTEAFF. DNA for the CDR3: TGTGCCAGCAGGACGGAGAAGAACACTGAAGCTTTCTTT.

The chain couples TRBV3-1 (or the pseudogene TRBV3-2) to TRBJ2-7; D possibly corresponds to TRBD1 (5 bases). The germline CDR1 and CDR2 sequences are LGHDT and YNNKEL (reference sequence). Trimming took off 2 bases at V and 3 bases at J, with 11 bases between the two ends. This CDR3 is built from 14 residues. For the CDR3, the DNA is TGTGCCAGCAGCCAATTCGCAGGGAACTACGAGCAGTACTTC. It is translated as CASSQFAGNYEQYF.

The CDR3 DNA reads TGTGCCAGCAGCACTGAGGACAGGAGAGATCAGCCCCAGCATTTT. It specifies CASSTEDRRDQPQHF. The J gene is TRBJ1-5, the V gene TRBV6-5; 7 nucleotides agree with TRBD1. The germline CDR1 and CDR2 sequences are MNHEY and SVGAGI. The CDR3 is 15 residues long. V lost 6 bases to trimming and J lost 5 bases; unmatched junction nucleotides: 10.

In this sample, this clone turned up many times. V gene TRBV27 combines with J gene TRBJ1-2; TRBD1 matches at 7 bases. CDR1 MNHEY and CDR2 SMNVEV come from the germline V gene (reference sequence). V lost 3 bases to trimming and J lost 2 bases; unmatched junction nucleotides: 6. This CDR3 has 15 amino acids. This CDR3 is CASSFLDRKNYGYTF. DNA for the CDR3: TGTGCCAGCAGTTTCCTGGACAGGAAAAACTATGGCTACACCTTC.

CDR3 protein: CASSLEFLEYSTDTQYF. CDR3 nucleotides: TGTGCCAGCAGCTTAGAGTTTTTAGAATACAGCACAGATACGCAGTATTTT. The chain carries TRBV7-2 and TRBJ2-3; no clear D gene. V lost 1 base to trimming and J lost 0 bases, with 14 bases between them. Looked up from germline, CDR1 is SGHTA and CDR2 is FQGNSA. The CDR3 is made up of 17 amino acids.

V is TRBV7-2 and J is TRBJ2-7; D ambiguous. The CDR3 runs to 13 residues. Trimming pared 2 bases from V and 5 bases from J, leaving 10 bases between. Germline-derived CDR1 and CDR2 are SGHTA and FQGNSA. The CDR3 sequence: CASSLQAGHEQYF. The CDR3 bases are TGTGCCAGCAGCTTACAGGCCGGCCACGAGCAGTACTTC.

This rearrangement joins TRBV20-1 to TRBJ1-2; D not resolved. Trimming took off 3 bases at V and 7 bases at J, with 18 bases between the two ends. The germline CDR1 and CDR2 sequences are DFQATT and SNEGSKA (reference sequence). The CDR3 has 14 residues. CDR3 nucleotide sequence: TGCAGTGCTAGTCAGAGGCAGAAAGGTAGTGGCTACACCTTC. Protein: CSASQRQKGSGYTF.

The chain couples TRBV30 to TRBJ2-7, with a possible D match to TRBD1 (6 bases). This CDR3 is built from 14 residues. Trimming removed 1 base at V and 0 bases at J, with 10 bases between. Looked up from germline, CDR1 is GTSNPN and CDR2 is SVGIG (reference sequence). This CDR3 is CAWSGDTYSYEQYF. The CDR3 DNA reads as TGTGCCTGGAGTGGGGACACCTACTCCTACGAGCAGTACTTC.

The J gene is TRBJ2-3, the V gene TRBV18, with 14 bases matching TRBD2. The CDR3 is 16 amino acids. Germline assignment: CDR1 KGHSH and CDR2 LQKENI. Losses at the gene ends were 5 bases for V and 0 bases for J; bases not matched to a gene: 1. Here the CDR3 DNA reads TGTGCCAGCTCAGGACTAGCGGGGGGCAGCACAGATACGCAGTATTTT. It encodes CASSGLAGGSTDTQYF.

The chain joins TRBV29-1 to TRBJ2-2; TRBD2 matches at 12 bases. This CDR3 is 13 amino acids long. Germline CDR1 and CDR2: SQVTM and ANQGSEA. Trimming took 5 bases from V and 5 from J; bases not matched to a gene: 0. In DNA, the CDR3 is TGCAGCGTTCTAGCGGGGGGGACCGGGGAGCTGTTTTTT. Encoded protein: CSVLAGGTGELFF.

V gene TRBV30 combines with J gene TRBJ1-1, with a weak D call TRBD1 (5 bases). Looked up from germline, CDR1 is GTSNPN and CDR2 is SVGIG (reference sequence). The CDR3 is 14 amino acids. V lost 0 bases and J 1 base, leaving 9 bases between the germline ends. The DNA of the CDR3 is TGTGCCTGGAGTGTAACAGGACCGAACACTGAAGCTTTCTTT. It encodes CAWSVTGPNTEAFF.

This chain uses TRBV6-5 with TRBJ2-7; TRBD1 agrees at 8 bases. Germline V gene data show CDR1 as MNHEY and CDR2 as SVGAGI. The CDR3 loop spans 15 amino acids. V gave up 4 bases and J gave up 3 bases; unmatched junction bases: 8. Here the CDR3 reads CASSSPGTGNYEQYF. The DNA for the CDR3 is TGTGCCAGCAGTTCCCCCGGGACAGGAAACTACGAGCAGTACTTC.

The rearrangement joins TRBV13 to TRBJ1-1; tentative D call: TRBD1 (5 bases). V was cut by 4 bases and J by 3 bases, with 18 bases left in between. Germline-derived CDR1 and CDR2 are PRHDT and FYEKMQ (reference sequence). The CDR3 loop spans 16 amino acids. CDR3 residues: CASSYLAGLEYTEAFF. CDR3 coding DNA: TGTGCCAGCAGCTACCTGGCGGGACTCGAGTACACTGAAGCTTTCTTT.

This chain connects TRBV2 to TRBJ2-7; D not resolved. V was clipped by 5 bases and J by 2 bases, with 7 bases between them. Germline CDR1 and CDR2: SNHLY and FYNNEI. The CDR3 spans 12 residues. CDR3 nucleotide sequence: TGTGCCAGCAGTCCTACTACCTACGAGCAGTACTTC. It translates to CASSPTTYEQYF.

The rearrangement joins TRBV7-2 to TRBJ2-3, with a weak D call TRBD2 (6 bases). The CDR3 covers 15 residues. V dropped 1 base and J dropped 2 bases, with 10 bases sitting between them. Per germline, CDR1 SGHTA and CDR2 FQGNSA. The DNA of the CDR3 is TGTGCCAGCAGCTTAGAGGCGGGGAACACAGATACGCAGTATTTT. Protein: CASSLEAGNTDTQYF.

This clone was seen a single time. The chain has TRBV14 and TRBJ1-2; maybe TRBD1 (5 bases). The V end was cut by 1 base, the J end by 4 bases, with 13 bases between. This CDR3 region has 15 residues. The germline V gene encodes CDR1 SGHDN and CDR2 FVKESK. The CDR3 spells CASSQAGALIYGYTF. CDR3 coding DNA: TGTGCCAGCAGCCAAGCTGGGGCGTTGATCTATGGCTACACCTTC.

The chain is built from TRBV5-4 and TRBJ1-6, with 7 bases matching TRBD1. This CDR3 contains 15 residues. V was clipped by 1 base and J by 7 bases; unmatched bases: 5. The germline V gene encodes CDR1 SGHNT and CDR2 YYREEE (reference sequence). For the CDR3, the DNA is TGTGCCAGCAGCTTGACAGGGGATTCGAATTCACCCCTCCACTTT. Amino acids: CASSLTGDSNSPLHF.